Shown below are 31 T cell receptor beta chains from a single sample sequenced in a study of blood T cells in healthy people across ages. A second PCR, run for about 7 to 11 cycles, used a sample-barcoded 5' primer plus a J-beta primer mix. TCRdb reprocessed the 5' RACE reads via MiXCR and lists one record per CDR3 protein. The table records about 810,000 distinct CDR3 sequences, about 34% of them present only once. Sequenced sample: blood. The source of these receptors is a man aged 18 to 29 in good health.

In regard to this clonotype: A junction boundary mismatches the germline segment, possibly from a read error. For the CDR3, the DNA is TGTGCCGGCAGTGTTGGCGGGGGCTTTTTGGAGCAGTACTTC. This encodes CAGSVGGGFLEQYF. This chain links TRBV2 with TRBJ2-5; possibly TRBD2 for D (7 bases). CDR1 and CDR2 from the germline V gene are SNHLY and FYNNEI. The CDR3 has 14 amino acids.

The CDR3 region is CASSEGLTTYEQYF. CDR3 bases: TGTGCCAGCAGCGAAGGACTTACTACCTACGAGCAGTACTTC. The gene calls are TRBV3-1 and TRBJ2-7; possibly TRBD2 for D (5 bases). This CDR3 spans 14 amino acids. Per germline, CDR1 LGHDT and CDR2 YNNKEL (reference sequence). The ends were cut back, 5 bases at V and 2 bases at J, with 13 bases in the middle.

This clonotype was counted between two and nine times. V usage is TRBV28 and J usage is TRBJ2-7; a possible D gene is TRBD1 (8 bases). The V end lost 6 bases, the J end lost 1 base, and 16 bases lay between the germline ends. CDR3 length equals 15 residues. Germline values: CDR1 MDHEN, CDR2 SYDVKM. CDR3 amino acids: CASSSGGGRSYEQYF. CDR3 bases: TGTGCCAGCAGCTCAGGGGGCGGGAGATCCTACGAGCAGTACTTC.

The gene calls are TRBV7-9 and TRBJ2-5; D is possibly TRBD1 (5 bases). Germline V gives CDR1 SEHNR, CDR2 FQNEAQ (reference sequence). V gave up 3 bases and J gave up 2 bases, with 13 bases separating them. The CDR3 has 15 amino acids. CDR3 DNA sequence: TGTGCCAGCAGCTTTTATACAGGCCCGCAAGAGACCCAGTACTTC. It translates to CASSFYTGPQETQYF.

The rearrangement joins TRBV15 to TRBJ2-7; 8 bases match TRBD2. V lost 5 bases to trimming and J lost 7 bases; unmatched junction nucleotides: 13. The germline V gene has CDR1 LNHNV and CDR2 YYDKDF (reference sequence). This CDR3 spans 15 amino acids. The CDR3 DNA is TGTGCCACCAGCCGCACCAGGACTAGCTACAATGAGCAGTACTTC. Its protein product is CATSRTRTSYNEQYF. Filled out from reference TRBV15 and TRBJ2-7, the complete variable domain reads DAMVIQNPRYQVTQFGKPVTLSCSQTLNHNVMYWYQQKSSQAPKLLFHYYDKDFNNEADTPDNFQSRRPNTSFCFLDIRSPGLGDTAMYLCATSRTRTSYNEQYFGPGTRLTVT.

This clonotype was recorded many times. The chain has TRBV6-5 and TRBJ2-6; 8 bases agree with TRBD1. Germline loops: CDR1 MNHEY, CDR2 SVGAGI. CDR3 size: 15 residues. Unmatched junction bases numbered 4, after V lost 6 bases and J lost 3 bases. The CDR3 nucleotides read TGTGCCAGCAGGCGACAGGGGTTTGGGGCCAACGTCCTGACTTTC. This codes for CASRRQGFGANVLTF.

This clonotype was counted many times. The chain carries TRBV5-1 and TRBJ2-1; D not certain. This CDR3 has 18 residues. Germline CDR1 and CDR2: SGHRS and YFSETQ. Trimming took off 0 bases at V and 4 bases at J, with 20 bases between the two ends. The CDR3 spells CASSLEMRPSSKYNEQFF. The CDR3 coding sequence is TGCGCCAGCAGCTTGGAAATGAGACCCTCCTCCAAATACAATGAGCAGTTCTTC.

The rearrangement links TRBV9 to TRBJ2-5; a weak D match, TRBD2 (6 bases). The J call may be faulty, since TRBJ2-7 better matches the DNA end. Germline-derived CDR1 and CDR2 are SGDLS and YYNGEE. This CDR3 has 13 residues. The CDR3 DNA reads TGTGCCAGCAGCGTCCCTAAAGCGGGCGAGCAGTACTTC. Its protein product is CASSVPKAGEQYF.

The table lists this clonotype with a few counts. The junction departs from the called germline gene at one end, perhaps through a read error. This chain joins TRBV6-6 and TRBJ1-1; 8 nucleotides align to TRBD1. CDR1 is MNHNY, CDR2 SVGAGI, per germline (reference sequence). This CDR3 has 17 residues. The CDR3 coding sequence is TGTGCCGGCAGCCGAACCCACACGGACAGGGTGAACACTGAAGCTTTCTTT. This codes for CAGSRTHTDRVNTEAFF.

This clonotype was seen many times. This chain joins TRBV20-1 and TRBJ2-7; 8 bases match TRBD1. CDR1 is DFQATT and CDR2 is SNEGSKA in the germline V gene (reference sequence). CDR3 length: 14 residues. Germline trimming cut 6 bases from V and 4 bases from J; bases unmatched to any gene: 11. The CDR3 region has the DNA TGCAGTGCCAAGTCCGGGACAGGACGATACGAGCAGTACTTC. Translation gives CSAKSGTGRYEQYF.

A note on this clonotype: The germline gene is not matched at one end of the junction; a read error may be the cause. As DNA, the CDR3 is TGTGCCGGCAGCCCACAGACTACTACAGATACGCAGTATTTT. As protein: CAGSPQTTTDTQYF. V is TRBV7-2 and J is TRBJ2-3; a possible D gene is TRBD2 (5 bases). CDR1 and CDR2 (germline): SGHTA, FQGNSA. This CDR3 has 14 amino acids.

This clonotype appeared a few times. The chain joins TRBV12-3 or TRBV12-4 to TRBJ1-2; D unresolved. The CDR3 covers 12 residues. Trimming removed 5 bases from V and 8 bases from J, with 12 bases in between. In DNA, the CDR3 is TGTGCCAGCAGTCCCGGGATGGGGGGCTACACCTTC. This sequence encodes CASSPGMGGYTF.

Points on this clonotype: Its ends do not fully match the called genes, so a read error is possible. The V gene is TRBV7-4, the J gene TRBJ2-7; D gene unclear. There are 11 residues in the CDR3. Germline assignment: CDR1 SGHVT and CDR2 SQSDAQ. The CDR3 nucleotides read TGTGCCGGCAGCTTTCAGTACGAGCAGTACTTC. This translates into CAGSFQYEQYF.

This clonotype was seen ten or more times. V usage is TRBV4-3 and J usage is TRBJ2-3; the D gene is possibly TRBD1 (5 bases). Trimming took off 4 bases at V and 2 bases at J, with 10 bases between the two ends. Germline V CDR1 and CDR2: LGHNA, YSLEER. This CDR3 comprises 14 residues. The CDR3 coding sequence is TGCGCCAGCAGCCCCACGACAGACACAGATACGCAGTATTTT. The encoded protein is CASSPTTDTDTQYF.

The count of this clonotype is one. The chain is built from TRBV5-1 and TRBJ2-7; 7 nucleotides align to TRBD1. V trimming: 6 bases; J trimming: 7 bases; junction bases outside the gene matches: 13. The CDR3 loop spans 14 amino acids. Per germline, CDR1 SGHRS and CDR2 YFSETQ. CDR3 protein: CASNTGDAYNEQYF. The CDR3 coding sequence is TGCGCCAGCAACACAGGGGACGCCTACAATGAGCAGTACTTC.

This clonotype was detected once. V usage is TRBV27 and J usage is TRBJ1-1; D remains unclear. With 2 bases removed from V and 0 bases from J, the gap between germline ends came to 13 bases. CDR3 size: 16 residues. Germline CDR1 is MNHEY and CDR2 is SMNVEV (reference sequence). The CDR3 here is CASSLGKGTLNTEAFF. The CDR3 bases are TGTGCCAGCAGTTTAGGCAAGGGAACTTTGAACACTGAAGCTTTCTTT.

The chain uses TRBV28 and TRBJ1-4; D possibly corresponds to TRBD1 (6 bases). CDR1 and CDR2 (germline): MDHEN, SYDVKM. This CDR3 has 16 amino acids. V was trimmed by 8 bases and J by 6 bases, leaving 22 bases between them. The CDR3, as DNA: TGTGCCAGCGCCAGAGGGGGGGGGACTTTGGATGAAAAACTGTTTTTT. It is translated as CASARGGGTLDEKLFF.

The J gene is TRBJ1-6, the V gene TRBV6-5, with D possibly TRBD1 on 6 matching bases. The CDR3 totals 15 residues. Germline V CDR1 and CDR2: MNHEY, SVGAGI. V lost 2 bases, J lost 7 bases, and 12 bases lay in between. CDR3 coding DNA: TGTGCCAGCAGTTACGGGGACACCCAAAATTCACCCCTCCACTTT. Amino acids: CASSYGDTQNSPLHF.

This clonotype was detected many times. J is TRBJ2-7 and V is TRBV20-1; 10 nucleotides line up with TRBD1. CDR3 length: 13 residues. Trimming at V came to 6 bases and at J to 3 bases, leaving 5 bases not matched to a gene. Germline V gives CDR1 DFQATT, CDR2 SNEGSKA (reference sequence). CDR3 amino acids: CSAWDRGGYEQYF. The CDR3 DNA is TGCAGTGCCTGGGACAGGGGAGGCTACGAGCAGTACTTC.

The chain recombines TRBV20-1 with TRBJ2-3; a weak D match, TRBD2 (5 bases). CDR1 is DFQATT and CDR2 is SNEGSKA in the germline V gene (reference sequence). This CDR3 is 12 amino acids long. Trimming removed 5 bases from V and 3 bases from J, with 9 bases in between. CDR3 sequence reads: CSASRTTDTQYF. The DNA of the CDR3 is TGCAGTGCTTCCAGGACTACAGATACGCAGTATTTT.

In its sample, this clonotype was seen a few times. The rearrangement uses TRBV7-6 and TRBJ2-1; 10 positions agree with TRBD2. J lost 9 bases, V lost 0 bases, and 5 bases had no gene match. Germline CDR1 reads SGHVS; CDR2 reads FNYEAQ. The CDR3 loop spans 15 amino acids. CDR3 sequence reads: CASSLASGGQSEQFF. The CDR3 region has the DNA TGTGCCAGCAGCTTAGCTAGCGGGGGGCAAAGTGAGCAGTTCTTC.

This clonotype was found a few times. One junction end disagrees with the germline gene, perhaps due to a read error. The chain couples TRBV12-3 or TRBV12-4 to TRBJ2-3; 10 positions match TRBD1. The CDR3 has 16 amino acids. The CDR3 protein is CASSGPGQGLTVTQYF. The CDR3 DNA is TGTGCCAGCAGTGGACCGGGACAGGGGCTTACAGTTACGCAGTATTTT.

The chain carries TRBV7-2 and TRBJ1-6; D is ambiguous. With 8 bases removed from V and 5 bases from J, the gap between germline ends came to 10 bases. This CDR3 comprises 13 residues. Germline assignment: CDR1 SGHTA and CDR2 FQGNSA. For the CDR3, the DNA is TGTGCCAGCCAGACCCGGAATAATTCACCCCTCCACTTT. It is translated as CASQTRNNSPLHF.

With respect to this clonotype: Since a much larger clone is just one base distant, this may be a read error. This chain joins TRBV20-1 and TRBJ2-7, with 7 positions matching TRBD1. Matching the DNA end better, TRBJ2-1 makes the J call doubtful. Germline V CDR1 and CDR2: DFQATT, SNEGSKA (reference sequence). This CDR3 comprises 14 residues. The CDR3 here is CSAIHRDSSYEQFF. The CDR3, as DNA: TGCAGTGCTATCCACCGGGACAGCTCCTACGAGCAGTTCTTC.

CDR3 region: CAWSKDSSYNEQFF. The CDR3 region has the DNA TGTGCCTGGAGTAAGGACAGCTCCTACAATGAGCAGTTCTTC. The V call is TRBV30, the J call TRBJ2-1; D is possibly TRBD1 (6 bases). The CDR3 runs 14 residues. CDR1 GTSNPN and CDR2 SVGIG come from the germline V gene (reference sequence). The V and J ends lost 2 bases and 0 bases respectively, with 8 bases between them. The variable domain in full, with the rest retrieved from reference TRBV30 and TRBJ2-1, is SQTIHQWPATLVQPVGSPLSLECTVEGTSNPNLYWYRQAAGRGLQLLFYSVGIGQISSEVPQNLSASRPQDRQFILSSKKLLLSDSGFYLCAWSKDSSYNEQFFGPGTRLTVL.

This clonotype has only a few counts. The chain links TRBV7-3 to TRBJ2-3, with TRBD1 as a possible D gene (5 bases). Germline values: CDR1 SGHTA, CDR2 FQGTGA. Trimming left V 5 bases short and J 0 bases short, with 15 bases between. The CDR3 has 16 residues. CDR3 residues: CASSPLTESSTDTQYF. In DNA, the CDR3 is TGTGCCAGCAGCCCCCTGACAGAATCTAGCACAGATACGCAGTATTTT.

The rearrangement links TRBV29-1 to TRBJ2-5; D may be TRBD1 (5 bases). V was pared by 8 bases and J by 0 bases, with 13 bases between. The CDR3 spans 13 residues. Germline CDR1 is SQVTM and CDR2 is ANQGSEA. CDR3 loop: CSTGHLYQETQYF. DNA of the CDR3: TGCAGCACCGGACACCTCTACCAAGAGACCCAGTACTTC.

This clonotype was picked up one time. The genes are TRBV6-6 and TRBJ2-3, with D hard to call. V lost 5 bases to trimming and J lost 6 bases, with 12 bases between them. Germline V gene lookup returns CDR1 MNHNY and CDR2 SVGAGI (reference sequence). CDR3 length: 13 amino acids. The CDR3 region is CASSDGWADTQYF. The CDR3 coding sequence is TGTGCCAGCAGTGACGGGTGGGCCGATACGCAGTATTTT.

This clonotype appeared many times. The rearrangement links TRBV20-1 to TRBJ2-5; D ambiguous. This CDR3 contains 14 residues. Between the trimmed V and J ends, which lost 0 bases and 2 bases, there was a span of 10 bases. The germline gives CDR1 DFQATT, CDR2 SNEGSKA (reference sequence). The CDR3 bases are TGCAGTGCTAGAGATCCGGGCGCACAAGAGACCCAGTACTTC. Its protein is CSARDPGAQETQYF.

The rearrangement links TRBV24-1 to TRBJ2-3; D is unclear. Germline V gene lookup returns CDR1 KGHDR and CDR2 SFDVKD. Trimming cost V 10 bases and J 4 bases, with 26 bases left between them. This CDR3 comprises 17 residues. Here the CDR3 DNA reads TGTGCCACGGATAAAGGCCGTTTACCGATTGGTGCAGATACGCAGTATTTT. It is translated as CATDKGRLPIGADTQYF.

This sequence joins TRBV6-2 or TRBV6-3 and TRBJ2-3, with D possibly TRBD2 on 6 matching bases. The CDR3 extends over 15 amino acids. Deletions cut 0 bases from V and 2 bases from J, with 9 bases between. Germline V gene sequence: CDR1 MNHEY, CDR2 SVGEGT. This CDR3 is CASSYSEGPTDTQYF. The CDR3 coding sequence is TGTGCCAGCAGTTACTCGGAGGGGCCCACAGATACGCAGTATTTT.